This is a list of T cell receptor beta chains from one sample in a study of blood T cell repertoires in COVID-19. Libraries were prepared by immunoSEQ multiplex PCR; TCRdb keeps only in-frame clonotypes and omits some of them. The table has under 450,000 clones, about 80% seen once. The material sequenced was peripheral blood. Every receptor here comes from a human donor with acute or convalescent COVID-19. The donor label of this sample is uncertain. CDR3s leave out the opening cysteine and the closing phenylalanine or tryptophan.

ASSFRLAGGVYGYT TRBJ1-2 TRBV5-8 14
ATSRGRGGRSGNQPQH TRBJ1-5 TRBV15 16
ASSTGDNRPEQY TRBJ2-7 TRBV3-1/TRBV3-2 12
ATSRVGGADTIY TRBJ1-3 TRBV15 12
ASTLQGTDTQY TRBJ2-3 TRBV6-6 11
ASSVETGGNYGYT TRBJ1-2 TRBV9 13
ASSQLGPQH TRBJ1-5 TRBV2 9
ASSSIQGAINYGYT TRBJ1-2 TRBV5-1 14
ASKDRGRGGNQPQH TRBJ1-5 TRBV27 14
ASSRYGGGQPQH TRBJ1-5 TRBV6-5 12
AWSFYSTDTQY TRBJ2-3 TRBV30 11
ATSRDLGLVREQF TRBJ2-1 TRBV15 13
ASSLGDRDYGYT TRBJ1-2 TRBV11-2 12
ASKRGQRTEAF TRBJ1-1 TRBV12-3/TRBV12-4 11
ASSQDGGGGRYTGELF TRBJ2-2 TRBV14 16
ASSLHRTGVDTQY TRBJ2-3 TRBV5-4 13
ASYSQQGDTQY TRBJ2-3 TRBV18 11
SVDDSKFFQETQY TRBJ2-5 TRBV29-1 13
ASRTQGAGYT TRBJ1-2 TRBV19 10
AREEVGGYGYT TRBJ1-2 TRBV30 11
ASSFSGGSYNSPLH TRBJ1-6 TRBV6-6 14
ASSQGWGNYGYT TRBJ1-2 TRBV28 12
ASTERTGRGYT TRBJ1-2 TRBV28 11
ASRETGRPYEQY TRBJ2-7 TRBV5-1 12
ASSAASSGH TRBJ2-7 TRBV2 9
ATSRGSGGDFEKLF TRBJ1-4 TRBV15 14
ARIETRDRFNEQY TRBJ2-7 TRBV21-1 13
ASNMDRGINQPQH TRBJ1-5 TRBV6-6 13
ASSFRQGREKLF TRBJ1-4 TRBV28 12
ASNRDSVSGANVLT TRBJ2-6 TRBV5-1 14
AWNLQGSYGYT TRBJ1-2 TRBV30 11